A selection of T cell receptor beta chains follows, all from one sample in a study of control samples from healthy donors and cancer patients. The repertoire was sequenced with immunoSEQ multiplex PCR; TCRdb's copy has only in-frame clones and lacks some. The sample has more than 120,000 clones, 91% seen once. The sequencing input was blood. The receptors derive from a man in his thirties or forties in good health. The CDR3 runs from the conserved cysteine through the conserved F or W.

V gene: TRBV5-1; J gene: TRBJ2-3; CDR3 protein: CASSLGGSGVTDTQYF
V gene: TRBV13; J gene: TRBJ1-1; CDR3 protein: CASSSVQGNTEAFF
V gene: TRBV6-5; J gene: TRBJ1-5; CDR3 protein: CASNDRGDQPQHF
V gene: TRBV7-6; J gene: TRBJ1-1; CDR3 protein: CASSQLSRGKTEAFF
V gene: TRBV10-3; J gene: TRBJ2-1; CDR3 protein: CAISGASGGYNEQFF
V gene: TRBV11-2; J gene: TRBJ1-1; CDR3 protein: CASSLDHGQIEAFF
V gene: TRBV27; J gene: TRBJ1-1; CDR3 protein: CASSLSSRMGNTEAFF
V gene: TRBV21-1; J gene: TRBJ2-1; CDR3 protein: CASSKAGRAVDNEQFF
V gene: TRBV12-3/TRBV12-4; J gene: TRBJ1-1; CDR3 protein: CASSLTWDTEAFF
V gene: TRBV19; J gene: TRBJ1-5; CDR3 protein: CASSIGEPGPNQPQHF
V gene: TRBV6-6; J gene: TRBJ1-2; CDR3 protein: CASSYSETGGFYTF
V gene: TRBV5-1; J gene: TRBJ2-1; CDR3 protein: CASSAGGGGYNEQFF
V gene: TRBV9; J gene: TRBJ2-2; CDR3 protein: CASSVVPGTSGGTTGELFF
V gene: TRBV14; J gene: TRBJ1-1; CDR3 protein: CASSRQGWDTEAFF
V gene: TRBV5-1; J gene: TRBJ1-2; CDR3 protein: CASSFGGDGYTF
V gene: TRBV19; J gene: TRBJ1-1; CDR3 protein: CASTRTGADNTEAFF
V gene: TRBV7-8; J gene: TRBJ1-3; CDR3 protein: CASSLGSGNTIYF
V gene: TRBV6-5; J gene: TRBJ2-7; CDR3 protein: CASHIGTGAQGQYF
V gene: TRBV27; J gene: TRBJ1-4; CDR3 protein: CASSSLGTGQGFEKLFF
V gene: TRBV12-3/TRBV12-4; J gene: TRBJ2-7; CDR3 protein: CASSPGLSYEQYF
V gene: TRBV5-4; J gene: TRBJ1-4; CDR3 protein: CASSLGDRTNEKLFF
V gene: TRBV28; J gene: TRBJ1-4; CDR3 protein: CASSLNLVGEKLFF
V gene: TRBV2; J gene: TRBJ2-2; CDR3 protein: CASRVRSGAGELFF
V gene: TRBV11-2; J gene: TRBJ1-5; CDR3 protein: CASSLEGPPQGTDSNQPQHF
V gene: TRBV24-1; J gene: TRBJ1-2; CDR3 protein: CATSEGANYGYTF
V gene: TRBV6-6; J gene: TRBJ2-7; CDR3 protein: CASSPGAVGLNEQYF
V gene: TRBV9; J gene: TRBJ2-2; CDR3 protein: CASSGGQGAAGELFF
V gene: TRBV30; J gene: TRBJ2-7; CDR3 protein: CAWSPTTGGEQYF
V gene: TRBV2; J gene: TRBJ2-3; CDR3 protein: CASSESGGVDTQYF